Below, 14 T cell receptor beta chains from the same sample are listed, as sequenced in a study of T cell repertoires in cytomegalovirus infection. TCRdb ran MiXCR on the reads and lists one entry per CDR3 protein. Here the sample spans 300,000 or so distinct CDR3 sequences, roughly 25% being singletons. Sequenced sample: PBMCs. Receptors were obtained from a human donor in good health (CMV status not recorded). Some clones in this sample may be carry-over from other donors' samples.

This clonotype was found a few times. The chain joins TRBV7-2 to TRBJ2-3; D unresolved. The germline CDR1 and CDR2 sequences are SGHTA and FQGNSA. V was clipped by 2 bases and J by 6 bases, with 12 bases between them. This CDR3 has 14 residues. The CDR3 nucleotides are TGTGCCAGCAGCTTACTTCTCGCCCTGGATACGCAGTATTTT. Translation gives CASSLLLALDTQYF.

V and J are TRBV28 and TRBJ2-3, with D perhaps TRBD1 (5 bases). Per the germline V gene, CDR1 is MDHEN and CDR2 is SYDVKM. The CDR3 loop spans 14 amino acids. The V and J ends lost 5 bases and 1 base respectively, with 10 bases between them. The CDR3: CASSRSGRTDTQYF. The DNA for the CDR3 is TGTGCCAGCAGTCGATCAGGGCGCACAGATACGCAGTATTTT.

There are a few counts of this clonotype. This rearrangement joins TRBV27 to TRBJ2-2; 10 bases fit TRBD1. Germline V CDR1 and CDR2: MNHEY, SMNVEV (reference sequence). The length of the CDR3 is 16 residues. Trimming cost V 5 bases and J 3 bases; bases outside gene matches: 6. The CDR3 nucleotides are TGTGCCAGCAGTCCGGGACAGGGGATCGACACCGGGGAGCTGTTTTTT. It codes for CASSPGQGIDTGELFF.

This clonotype has ten or more counts. The rearrangement joins TRBV7-2 to TRBJ2-7; 7 nucleotides agree with TRBD2. V gave up 3 bases and J gave up 5 bases; unmatched junction bases: 4. Germline V CDR1 and CDR2: SGHTA, FQGNSA. This CDR3 spans 13 amino acids. The CDR3, as DNA: TGTGCCAGCAGCTTGGGAGGGGTTGACGAGCAGTACTTC. It yields the protein CASSLGGVDEQYF.

This chain joins TRBV7-8 and TRBJ2-5, with a weak D call TRBD1 (5 bases). The germline V gene encodes CDR1 SGHVS and CDR2 FQNEAQ. This CDR3 comprises 13 residues. V was shortened by 5 bases and J by 7 bases, with 14 bases between the two germline ends. CDR3 loop: CASSESRGGTQYF. The DNA for the CDR3 is TGTGCCAGCAGCGAGAGTAGGGGTGGGACCCAGTACTTC.

This clonotype was counted ten times or more. This chain joins TRBV7-2 and TRBJ1-1, with D tentatively TRBD1 (5 bases). The CDR3 sequence is 14 residues long. Germline V gene sequence: CDR1 SGHTA, CDR2 FQGNSA. V lost 2 bases and J lost 4, with 11 bases in between. The CDR3 DNA reads as TGTGCCAGCAGCTTATTACAGGCTGCCACTGAAGCTTTCTTT. Translating gives CASSLLQAATEAFF.

V is TRBV29-1 and J is TRBJ2-7; 8 nucleotides agree with TRBD1. J was trimmed by 7 bases and V by 6 bases; bases with no gene match: 14. Germline CDR1 reads SQVTM; CDR2 reads ANQGSEA. CDR3 size: 14 residues. As DNA, the CDR3 is TGCAGCGTCGCAAACCTCGGACAGGGCGGGGAGCAGTACTTC. It encodes CSVANLGQGGEQYF.

This clonotype was found many times. CDR3 DNA sequence: TGTGCCAGCAGTCCGCTGACAGGGACTGGAAACACCATATATTTT. It translates to CASSPLTGTGNTIYF. The chain links TRBV7-2 to TRBJ1-3; 7 nucleotides agree with TRBD1. This CDR3 is 15 amino acids long. CDR1 is SGHTA, CDR2 FQGNSA, per germline. J gave up 2 bases and V 6 bases, and 7 bases lay outside the gene matches.

The chain carries TRBV7-6 and TRBJ2-1; 8 bases fit TRBD1. Trimming at V came to 5 bases and at J to 9 bases, leaving 12 bases not matched to a gene. Germline lookup yields CDR1 SGHVS and CDR2 FNYEAQ. The CDR3 sequence is 15 residues long. The DNA of the CDR3 is TGTGCCAGCAGCGAAGGACAGGGCCTCCGTCTTGAGCAGTTCTTC. It yields the protein CASSEGQGLRLEQFF. Variable domain in full (rest from reference TRBV7-6 and TRBJ2-1): GAGVSQSPRYKVTKRGQDVALRCDPISGHVSLYWYRQALGQGPEFLTYFNYEAQQDKSGLPNDRFSAERPEGSISTLTIQRTEQRDSAMYRCASSEGQGLRLEQFFGPGTRLTVL.

The J gene is TRBJ2-3, the V gene TRBV6-1; perhaps TRBD2 as D (7 bases). Trimming cost V 2 bases and J 5 bases, with 17 bases left between them. This CDR3 contains 16 residues. The germline V gene encodes CDR1 MNHNS and CDR2 SASEGT. CDR3 in amino acids: CASSERGGGPKDTQYF. Here the CDR3 DNA reads TGTGCCAGCAGTGAAAGGGGGGGAGGGCCTAAAGATACGCAGTATTTT.

This chain uses TRBV12-3 or TRBV12-4 with TRBJ2-1, with 11 nucleotides matching TRBD2. Losses at the gene ends were 7 bases for V and 3 bases for J; bases not matched to a gene: 5. The CDR3 contains 15 residues. The CDR3 region is CASIPGLAGYNEQFF. For the CDR3, the DNA is TGTGCCAGCATTCCCGGACTAGCGGGCTACAATGAGCAGTTCTTC.

This clonotype was seen ten or more times. This sequence joins TRBV7-3 and TRBJ1-2; D possibly corresponds to TRBD1 (6 bases). This CDR3 comprises 13 residues. Germline V gene lookup returns CDR1 SGHTA and CDR2 FQGTGA. V gave up 5 bases and J gave up 3 bases, with 10 bases separating them. The CDR3 region is CASSPNRDYGYTF. The CDR3 DNA follows: TGTGCCAGCAGCCCCAACAGGGACTATGGCTACACCTTC.

The chain couples TRBV20-1 to TRBJ1-5; 8 bases agree with TRBD1. Trimming removed 2 bases from V and 5 bases from J; junction bases left unmatched: 8. CDR3 length: 15 residues. Germline CDR1 and CDR2: DFQATT and SNEGSKA (reference sequence). The CDR3 spells CSARRDRLRHQPQHF. The CDR3 nucleotides are TGCAGTGCTAGACGGGACAGGCTGAGACATCAGCCCCAGCATTTT.

J is TRBJ2-1 and V is TRBV29-1; 8 bases map to TRBD2. The CDR3 totals 17 residues. J was trimmed by 2 bases and V by 1 base; bases with no gene match: 10. Germline V gives CDR1 SQVTM, CDR2 ANQGSEA. The chain's CDR3 is CSVEVWPRGGTYNEQFF. CDR3 nucleotide sequence: TGCAGCGTTGAAGTTTGGCCTCGCGGGGGGACCTACAATGAGCAGTTCTTC.